This paragraph reports one T cell receptor beta chain. The sample has other DNA sequences that encode this CDR3 too. As for treatment: roughly 18 received Ad26.COV2.S at low or high dose, single or two shots; about 5 received placebo; per-sample allocation not given. Samples came from day 63 after the first vaccine or placebo injection. Germline trimming cut 2 bases from V and 3 bases from J; bases unmatched to any gene: 0. The length of the CDR3 is 14 residues. Germline CDR1 MRHNA, CDR2 SNTAGT. These data are taken from a study of Ad26.COV2.S vaccination and SARS-CoV-2 variants. TCRdb keeps only in-frame clones here, not all; method: immunoSEQ multiplex PCR. The table lists over 400,000 clones, 92% of them singletons.

This clonotype was sampled from a person aged 18-65 years who received the Ad26.COV2.S COVID-19 vaccine or a placebo. The genes are TRBV6-4 and TRBJ2-2; 7 nucleotides align to TRBD2. Source: peripheral blood, taken in a trial of Ad26.COV2.S vaccine versus placebo. The CDR3 DNA reads TGTGCCAGCAGTGACGGGGGGGACACCGGGGAGCTGTTTTTT. It translates to CASSDGGDTGELFF.